This T cell receptor beta chain was recovered during a study of Graves' ophthalmopathy and Graves' hyperthyroidism. With regard to this clonotype: Its specificity is unknown.

The CDR3 runs 16 residues. Germline V lookup: CDR1 LNHNV, CDR2 YYDKDF (reference sequence). V dropped 0 bases and J dropped 1 base, with 12 bases sitting between them. The TCR beta CDR3 regions underwent amplification from RNA transcripts. Second-round multiplex PCR came after a first-round RT-PCR that employed HTBI primers. TCRdb reprocessed the multiplex PCR reads with MiXCR, giving one entry per CDR3 protein. The table has nearly 400,000 distinct CDR3 sequences, about a sixth seen once. Study results and caveats: In blood appeared most of the expanded thyroid clonotypes whose frequency exceeded 0.001.

Ophthalmopathy-affected donors exhibited moderate-to-severe activity, CAS ≥3, NOSPECS ≥4, and duration under 3 months. The V and J genes are TRBV15 and TRBJ1-1, with D perhaps TRBD1 (5 bases). The sequenced sample consisted of peripheral blood. This TCR was recovered from a woman aged 18-29 years with Graves' ophthalmopathy. The CDR3 DNA sequence: TGTGCCACCAGCAGAGATAGTAGGGGCGGGAACACTGAAGCTTTCTTT. Its protein product is CATSRDSRGGNTEAFF.